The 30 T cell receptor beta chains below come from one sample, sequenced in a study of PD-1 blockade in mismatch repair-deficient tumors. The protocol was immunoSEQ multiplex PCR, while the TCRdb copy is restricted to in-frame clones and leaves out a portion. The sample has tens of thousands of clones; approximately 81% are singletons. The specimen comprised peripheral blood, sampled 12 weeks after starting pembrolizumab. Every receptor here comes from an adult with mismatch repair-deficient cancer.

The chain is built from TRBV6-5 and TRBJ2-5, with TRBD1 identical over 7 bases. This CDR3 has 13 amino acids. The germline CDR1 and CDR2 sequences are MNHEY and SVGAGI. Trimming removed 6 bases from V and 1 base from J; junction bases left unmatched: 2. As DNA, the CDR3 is TGTGCCAGCAGGAGGGACAGCCAAGAGACCCAGTACTTC. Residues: CASRRDSQETQYF.

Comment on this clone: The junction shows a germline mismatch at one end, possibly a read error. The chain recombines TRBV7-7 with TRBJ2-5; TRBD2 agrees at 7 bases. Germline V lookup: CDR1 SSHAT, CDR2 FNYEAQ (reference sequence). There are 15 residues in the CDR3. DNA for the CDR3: TGTGCTAGCACCAACCCGGGGAGGGCGGTGGAGACCCAGTACTTC. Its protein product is CASTNPGRAVETQYF.

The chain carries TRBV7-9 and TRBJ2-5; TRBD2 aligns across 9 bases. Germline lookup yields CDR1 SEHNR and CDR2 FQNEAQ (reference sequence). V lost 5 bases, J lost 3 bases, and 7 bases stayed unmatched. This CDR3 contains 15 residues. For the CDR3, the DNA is TGTGCCAGCAGCCCGGGACTAGCTACCAAAGAGACCCAGTACTTC. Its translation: CASSPGLATKETQYF.

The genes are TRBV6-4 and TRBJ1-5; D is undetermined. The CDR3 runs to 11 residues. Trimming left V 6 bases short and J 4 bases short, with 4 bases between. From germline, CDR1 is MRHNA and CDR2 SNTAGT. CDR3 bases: TGTGCCAGCAGGAATAATCAGCCCCAGCATTTT. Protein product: CASRNNQPQHF.

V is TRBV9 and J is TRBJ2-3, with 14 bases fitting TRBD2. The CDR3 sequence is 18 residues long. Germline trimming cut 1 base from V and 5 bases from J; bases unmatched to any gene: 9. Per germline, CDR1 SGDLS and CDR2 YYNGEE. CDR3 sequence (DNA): TGTGCCAGCAGCGTATTAGGAGGGGGACTAGCGGGAGTAGATACGCAGTATTTT. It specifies CASSVLGGGLAGVDTQYF.

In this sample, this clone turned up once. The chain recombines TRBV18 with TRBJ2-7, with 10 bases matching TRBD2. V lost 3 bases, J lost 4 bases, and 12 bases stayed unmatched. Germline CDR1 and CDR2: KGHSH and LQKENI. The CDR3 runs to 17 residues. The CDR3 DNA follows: TGTGCCAGCTCACCCCCCGGGGTAGCGGGAGGAGCATACGAGCAGTACTTC. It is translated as CASSPPGVAGGAYEQYF. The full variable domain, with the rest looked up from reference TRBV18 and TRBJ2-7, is NAGVMQNPRHLVRRRGQEARLRCSPMKGHSHVYWYRQLPEEGLKFMVYLQKENIIDESGMPKERFSAEFPKEGPSILRIQQVVRGDSAAYFCASSPPGVAGGAYEQYFGPGTRLTVT.

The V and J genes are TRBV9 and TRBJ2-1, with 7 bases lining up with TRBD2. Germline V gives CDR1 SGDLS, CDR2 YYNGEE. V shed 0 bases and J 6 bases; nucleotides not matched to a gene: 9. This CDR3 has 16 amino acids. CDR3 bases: TGTGCCAGCAGCGTAGAGGGCGGGAGACTCCCCAATGAGCAGTTCTTC. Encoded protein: CASSVEGGRLPNEQFF. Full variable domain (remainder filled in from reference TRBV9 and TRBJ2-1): DSGVTQTPKHLITATGQRVTLRCSPRSGDLSVYWYQQSLDQGLQFLIQYYNGEERAKGNILERFSAQQFPDLHSELNLSSLELGDSALYFCASSVEGGRLPNEQFFGPGTRLTVL.

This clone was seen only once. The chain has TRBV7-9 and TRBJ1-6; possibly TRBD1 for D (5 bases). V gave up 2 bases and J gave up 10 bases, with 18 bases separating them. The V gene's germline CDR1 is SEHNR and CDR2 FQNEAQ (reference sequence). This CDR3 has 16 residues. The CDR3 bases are TGTGCCAGCAGCTTATCCCCCCCTAGACAGTCCTCACCCCTCCACTTT. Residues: CASSLSPPRQSSPLHF.

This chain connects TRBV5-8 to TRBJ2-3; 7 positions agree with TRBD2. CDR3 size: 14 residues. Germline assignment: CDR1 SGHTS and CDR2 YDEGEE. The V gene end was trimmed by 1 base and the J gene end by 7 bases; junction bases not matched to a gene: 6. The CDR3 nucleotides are TGTGCCAGCAGCTTGCCCGGGAGGAGGTATACGCAGTATTTT. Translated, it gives CASSLPGRRYTQYF.

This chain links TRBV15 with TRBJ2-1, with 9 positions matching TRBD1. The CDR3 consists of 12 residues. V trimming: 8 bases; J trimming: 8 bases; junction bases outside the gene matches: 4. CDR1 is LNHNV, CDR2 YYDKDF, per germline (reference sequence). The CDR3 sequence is CATGTGFDEQFF. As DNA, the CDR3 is TGTGCCACCGGGACAGGGTTCGATGAGCAGTTCTTC.

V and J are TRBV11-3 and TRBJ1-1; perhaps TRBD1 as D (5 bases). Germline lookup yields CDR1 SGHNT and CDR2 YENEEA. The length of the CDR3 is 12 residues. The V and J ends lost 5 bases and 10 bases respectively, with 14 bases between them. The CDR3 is CASSAGGVRAFF. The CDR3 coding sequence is TGTGCCAGCAGCGCCGGGGGGGTTCGAGCTTTCTTT.

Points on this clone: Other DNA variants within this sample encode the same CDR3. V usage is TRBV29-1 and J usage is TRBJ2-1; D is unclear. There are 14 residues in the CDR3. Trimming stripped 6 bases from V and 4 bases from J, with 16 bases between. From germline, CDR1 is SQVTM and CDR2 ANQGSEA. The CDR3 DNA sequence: TGCAGCGTGGTAATCTCGCCACTATACAATGAGCAGTTCTTC. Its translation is CSVVISPLYNEQFF.

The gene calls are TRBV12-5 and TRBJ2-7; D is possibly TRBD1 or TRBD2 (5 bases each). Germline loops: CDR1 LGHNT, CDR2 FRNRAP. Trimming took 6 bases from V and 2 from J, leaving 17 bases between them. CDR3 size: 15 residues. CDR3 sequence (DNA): TGTGCTAGTGGCTCCCAGGGACGGGAAGCCTACGAGCAGTACTTC. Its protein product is CASGSQGREAYEQYF.

This CDR3 reads CASRGSTDTQYF. The CDR3 DNA follows: TGTGCCAGCAGAGGAAGCACAGATACGCAGTATTTT. The chain is built from TRBV7-2 and TRBJ2-3; D gene uncertain. The CDR3 spans 12 residues. The germline V gene encodes CDR1 SGHTA and CDR2 FQGNSA. V shed 6 bases and J shed 0 bases, with 4 bases lying between them.

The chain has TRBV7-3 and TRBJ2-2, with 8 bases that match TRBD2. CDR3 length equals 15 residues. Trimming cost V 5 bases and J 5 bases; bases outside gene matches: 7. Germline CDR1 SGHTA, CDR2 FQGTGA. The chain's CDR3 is CASSDLGLATGELFF. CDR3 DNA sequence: TGTGCCAGCAGCGACTTAGGACTAGCAACCGGGGAGCTGTTTTTT.

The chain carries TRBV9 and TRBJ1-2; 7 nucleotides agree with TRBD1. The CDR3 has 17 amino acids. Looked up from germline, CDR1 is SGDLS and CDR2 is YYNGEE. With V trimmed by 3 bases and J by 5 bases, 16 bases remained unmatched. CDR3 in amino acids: CASSATDTGVDRYGYTF. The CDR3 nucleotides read TGTGCCAGCAGCGCGACCGATACAGGGGTGGATAGGTATGGCTACACCTTC.

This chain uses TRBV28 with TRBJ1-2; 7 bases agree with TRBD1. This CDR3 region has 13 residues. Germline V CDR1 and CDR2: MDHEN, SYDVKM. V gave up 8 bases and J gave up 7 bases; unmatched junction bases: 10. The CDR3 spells CASHVTGEGGYTF. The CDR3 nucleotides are TGTGCCAGCCACGTAACAGGGGAAGGTGGCTACACCTTC.

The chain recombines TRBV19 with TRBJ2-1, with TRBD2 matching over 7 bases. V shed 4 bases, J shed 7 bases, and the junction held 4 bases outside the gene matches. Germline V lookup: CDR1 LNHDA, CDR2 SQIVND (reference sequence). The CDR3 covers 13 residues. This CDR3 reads CASSSGRSNEQFF. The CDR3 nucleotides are TGTGCCAGTAGTAGCGGGAGAAGTAATGAGCAGTTCTTC.

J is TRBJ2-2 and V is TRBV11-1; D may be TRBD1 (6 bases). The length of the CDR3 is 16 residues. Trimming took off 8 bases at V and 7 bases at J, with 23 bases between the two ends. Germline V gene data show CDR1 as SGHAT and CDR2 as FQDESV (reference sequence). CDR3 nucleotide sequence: TGTGCCAGCGGGGGAAGGCAGGGGAGATTTGGCGGGGAGCTGTTTTTT. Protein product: CASGGRQGRFGGELFF.

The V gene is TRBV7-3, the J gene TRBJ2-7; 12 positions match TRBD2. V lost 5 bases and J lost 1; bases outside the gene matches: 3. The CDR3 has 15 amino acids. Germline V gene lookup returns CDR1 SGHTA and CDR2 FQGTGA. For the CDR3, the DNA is TGTGCCAGCAGCCAGACTAGCGGGAGATCCTACGAGCAGTACTTC. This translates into CASSQTSGRSYEQYF.

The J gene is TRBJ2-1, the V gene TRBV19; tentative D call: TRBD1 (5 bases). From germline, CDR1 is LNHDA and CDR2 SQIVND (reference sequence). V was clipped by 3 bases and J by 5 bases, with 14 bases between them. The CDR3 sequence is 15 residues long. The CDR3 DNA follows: TGTGCCAGTAGTATTTCAGGGTTGAGTGACAATGAGCAGTTCTTC. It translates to CASSISGLSDNEQFF.

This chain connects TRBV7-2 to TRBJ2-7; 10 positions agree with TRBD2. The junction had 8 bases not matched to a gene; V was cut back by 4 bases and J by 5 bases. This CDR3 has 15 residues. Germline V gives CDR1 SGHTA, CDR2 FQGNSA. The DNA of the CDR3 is TGTGCCAGCAGCTATCCTAGCGGGAGTCGAGACGAGCAGTACTTC. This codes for CASSYPSGSRDEQYF. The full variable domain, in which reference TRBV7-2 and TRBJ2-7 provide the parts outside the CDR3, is GAGVSQSPSNKVTEKGKDVELRCDPISGHTALYWYRQSLGQGLEFLIYFQGNSAPDKSGLPSDRFSAERTGGSVSTLTIQRTQQEDSAVYLCASSYPSGSRDEQYFGPGTRLTVT.

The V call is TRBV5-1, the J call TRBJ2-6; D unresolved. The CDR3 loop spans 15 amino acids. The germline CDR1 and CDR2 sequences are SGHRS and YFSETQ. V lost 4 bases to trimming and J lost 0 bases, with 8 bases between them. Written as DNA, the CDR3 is TGCGCCAGCAGCACGGACGGCTCTGGGGCCAACGTCCTGACTTTC. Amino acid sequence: CASSTDGSGANVLTF.

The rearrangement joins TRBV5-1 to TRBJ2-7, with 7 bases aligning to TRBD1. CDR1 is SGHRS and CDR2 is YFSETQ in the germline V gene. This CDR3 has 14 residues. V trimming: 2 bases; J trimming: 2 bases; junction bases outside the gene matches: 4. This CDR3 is CASSFEGAAYEQYF. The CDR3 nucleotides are TGCGCCAGCAGCTTTGAGGGGGCGGCCTACGAGCAGTACTTC.

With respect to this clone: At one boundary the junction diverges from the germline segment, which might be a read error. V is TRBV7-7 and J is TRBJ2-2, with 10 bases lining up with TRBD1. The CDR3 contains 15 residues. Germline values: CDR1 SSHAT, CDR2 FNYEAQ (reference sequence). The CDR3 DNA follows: TGTGCTAGCAGAAGGACAGGGGGGAACACCGGGGAGCTGTTTTTT. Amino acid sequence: CASRRTGGNTGELFF.

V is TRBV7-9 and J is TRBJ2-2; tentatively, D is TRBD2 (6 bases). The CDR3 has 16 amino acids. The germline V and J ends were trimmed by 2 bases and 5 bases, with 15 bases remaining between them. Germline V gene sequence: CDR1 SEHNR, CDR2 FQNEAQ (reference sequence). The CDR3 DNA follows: TGTGCCAGCAGCTTAATGGGCGGGGAATGGACCGGGGAGCTGTTTTTT. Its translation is CASSLMGGEWTGELFF.

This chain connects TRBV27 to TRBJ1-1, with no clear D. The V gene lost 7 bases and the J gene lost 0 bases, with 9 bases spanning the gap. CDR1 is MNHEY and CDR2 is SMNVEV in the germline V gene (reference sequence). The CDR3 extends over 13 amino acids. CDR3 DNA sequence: TGTGCCAGCATGGCAGAAATGAACACTGAAGCTTTCTTT. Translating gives CASMAEMNTEAFF.

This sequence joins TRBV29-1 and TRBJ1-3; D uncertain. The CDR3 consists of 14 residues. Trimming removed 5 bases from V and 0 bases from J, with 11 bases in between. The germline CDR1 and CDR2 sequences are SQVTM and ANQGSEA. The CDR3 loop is CSVKSQNSGNTIYF. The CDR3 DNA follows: TGCAGCGTTAAGAGTCAAAACTCTGGAAACACCATATATTTT.

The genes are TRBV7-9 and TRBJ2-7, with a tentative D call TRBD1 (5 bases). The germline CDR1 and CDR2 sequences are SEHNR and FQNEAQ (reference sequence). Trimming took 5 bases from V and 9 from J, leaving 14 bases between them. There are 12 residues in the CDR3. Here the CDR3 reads CASSLSGNRQYF. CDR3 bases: TGTGCCAGCAGCCTGTCAGGGAATCGGCAGTACTTC.

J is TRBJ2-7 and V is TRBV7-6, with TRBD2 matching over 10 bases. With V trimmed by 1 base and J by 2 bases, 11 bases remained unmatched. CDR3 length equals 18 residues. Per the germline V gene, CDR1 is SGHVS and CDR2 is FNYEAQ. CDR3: CASSLGAAGTSVTYEQYF. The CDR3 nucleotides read TGTGCCAGCAGCTTAGGGGCAGCCGGGACTAGCGTCACCTACGAGCAGTACTTC.